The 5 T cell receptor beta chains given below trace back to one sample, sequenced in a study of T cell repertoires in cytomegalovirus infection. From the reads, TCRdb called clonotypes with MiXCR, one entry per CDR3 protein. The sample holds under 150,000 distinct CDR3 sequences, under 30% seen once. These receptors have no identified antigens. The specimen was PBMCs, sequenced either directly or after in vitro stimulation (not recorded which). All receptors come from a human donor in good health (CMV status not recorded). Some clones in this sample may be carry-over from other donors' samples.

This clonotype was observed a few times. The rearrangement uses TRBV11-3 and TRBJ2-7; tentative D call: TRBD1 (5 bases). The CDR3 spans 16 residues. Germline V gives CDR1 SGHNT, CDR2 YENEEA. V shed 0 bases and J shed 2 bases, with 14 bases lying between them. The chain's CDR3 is CASSLDVLGETYEQYV. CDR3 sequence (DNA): TGTGCCAGCAGCTTAGATGTCTTAGGGGAAACCTACGAGCAGTACGTC.

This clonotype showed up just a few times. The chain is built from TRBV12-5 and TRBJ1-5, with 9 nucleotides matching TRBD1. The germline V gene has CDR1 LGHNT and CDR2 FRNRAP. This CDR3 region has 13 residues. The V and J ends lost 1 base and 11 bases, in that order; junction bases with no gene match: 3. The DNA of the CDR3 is TGTGCTAGTGGTTTGGACAGGGGGCGAACCCAGCATTTT. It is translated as CASGLDRGRTQHF. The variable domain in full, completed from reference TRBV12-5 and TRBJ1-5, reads DARVTQTPRHKVTEMGQEVTMRCQPILGHNTVFWYRQTMMQGLELLAYFRNRAPLDDSGMPKDRFSAEMPDATLATLKIQPSEPRDSAVYFCASGLDRGRTQHFGDGTRLSIL.

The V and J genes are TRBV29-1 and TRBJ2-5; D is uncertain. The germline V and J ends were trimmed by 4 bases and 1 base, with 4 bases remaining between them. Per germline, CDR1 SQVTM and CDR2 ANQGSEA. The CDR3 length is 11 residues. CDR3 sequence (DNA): TGCAGCGTTGCTCCCCAAGAGACCCAGTACTTC. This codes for CSVAPQETQYF.

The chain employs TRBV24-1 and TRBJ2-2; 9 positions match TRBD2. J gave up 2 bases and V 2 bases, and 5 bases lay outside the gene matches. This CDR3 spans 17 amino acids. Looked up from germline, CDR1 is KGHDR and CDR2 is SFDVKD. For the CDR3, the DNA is TGTGCCACCAGTGATTCTATAGCGGGGGACAACACCGGGGAGCTGTTTTTT. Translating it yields CATSDSIAGDNTGELFF.

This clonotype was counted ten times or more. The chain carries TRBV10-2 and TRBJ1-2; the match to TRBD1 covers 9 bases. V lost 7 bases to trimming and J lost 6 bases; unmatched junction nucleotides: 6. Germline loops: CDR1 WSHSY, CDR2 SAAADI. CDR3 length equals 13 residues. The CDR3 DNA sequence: TGCGCCAGCATGAAACAGGGGGCGAATGGCTACACCTTC. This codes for CASMKQGANGYTF.